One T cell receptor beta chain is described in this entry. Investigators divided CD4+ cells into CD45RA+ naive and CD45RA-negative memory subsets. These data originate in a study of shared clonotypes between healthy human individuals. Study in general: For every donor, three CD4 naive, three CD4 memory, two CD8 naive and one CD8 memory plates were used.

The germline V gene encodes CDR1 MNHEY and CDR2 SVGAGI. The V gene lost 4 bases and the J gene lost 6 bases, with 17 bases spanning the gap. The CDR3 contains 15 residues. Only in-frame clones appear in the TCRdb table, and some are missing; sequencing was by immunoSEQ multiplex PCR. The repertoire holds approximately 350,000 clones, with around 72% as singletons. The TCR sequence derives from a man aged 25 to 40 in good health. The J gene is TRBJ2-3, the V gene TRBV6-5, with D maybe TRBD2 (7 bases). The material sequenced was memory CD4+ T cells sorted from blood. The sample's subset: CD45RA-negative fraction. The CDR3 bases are TGTGCCAGCAGTTTACGGGGGACGGGGGGCGATACGCAGTATTTT. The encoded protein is CASSLRGTGGDTQYF.